This T cell receptor beta chain appears in the sequencing data of a study of T cell responses to AZD1222 COVID-19 vaccine. General observations from the study: With two AZD1222 doses given, Spike-specific TCR breadth and depth both rose.

Comments on this clone: Its target is not known.

The repertoire was sequenced with immunoSEQ multiplex PCR; TCRdb's copy has only in-frame clones and lacks some. The data show approximately 180,000 clones, around nine tenths seen once. V lost 0 bases to trimming and J lost 6 bases; unmatched junction nucleotides: 11. The CDR3 has 17 residues. The germline V gene encodes CDR1 SGDLS and CDR2 YYNGEE. The receptor was isolated from an adult who received the AZD1222 COVID-19 vaccine. The sequences come from peripheral blood, collected 28 days after the second AZD1222 dose. J is TRBJ2-7 and V is TRBV9, with 11 nucleotides matching TRBD2. The DNA of the CDR3 is TGTGCCAGCAGCGTAGGGGAAGGTAGCGGGAGGGTTGTCGAGCAGTACTTC. Its translation is CASSVGEGSGRVVEQYF. Full variable domain (remainder filled in from reference TRBV9 and TRBJ2-7): DSGVTQTPKHLITATGQRVTLRCSPRSGDLSVYWYQQSLDQGLQFLIQYYNGEERAKGNILERFSAQQFPDLHSELNLSSLELGDSALYFCASSVGEGSGRVVEQYFGPGTRLTVT.